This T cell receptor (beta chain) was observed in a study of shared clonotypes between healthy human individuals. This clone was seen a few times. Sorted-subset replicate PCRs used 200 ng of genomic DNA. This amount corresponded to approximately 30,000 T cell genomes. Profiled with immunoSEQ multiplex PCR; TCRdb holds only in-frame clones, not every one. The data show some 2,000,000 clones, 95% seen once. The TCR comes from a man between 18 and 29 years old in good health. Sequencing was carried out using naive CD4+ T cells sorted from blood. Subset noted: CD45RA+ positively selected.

CDR3 loop: CASSQQDTQYF. DNA of the CDR3: TGTGCCAGCAGTCAGCAAGATACGCAGTATTTT. The rearrangement links TRBV5-4 to TRBJ2-3, with unresolved D. This CDR3 region has 11 residues. Trimming removed 5 bases at V and 5 bases at J, with 6 bases between. Germline CDR1 and CDR2: SGHNT and YYREEE (reference sequence). Looking up the rest from reference TRBV5-4 and TRBJ2-3 gives the full variable domain: ETGVTQSPTHLIKTRGQQVTLRCSSQSGHNTVSWYQQALGQGPQFIFQYYREEENGRGNFPPRFSGLQFPNYSSELNVNALELDDSALYLCASSQQDTQYFGPGTRLTVL.